Following are 20 T cell receptor beta chains from one sample sequenced in a study of response to subunit inactivated influenza vaccine. MiXCR, applied by TCRdb to the RT-PCR reads, yields one record per CDR3 protein. Counted here are over 650,000 distinct CDR3 sequences, around a sixth occurring once; the ten biggest clones make up approximately 11%. Sequencing used PBMCs from blood, obtained 4 to 6 days after vaccination. Receptors were obtained from a man aged 50 to 60 who received an inactivated influenza vaccine.

This clonotype was recorded many times. V and J are TRBV12-3 or TRBV12-4 and TRBJ1-4; D is possibly TRBD1 (5 bases). The CDR3 spans 14 residues. V was pared by 5 bases and J by 10 bases, with 17 bases between. The CDR3, as DNA: TGTGCCAGCAGTCTGGGACCCGAAAGGGGAAAACTGTTTTTT. This translates into CASSLGPERGKLFF.

This clonotype occurred a few times. This chain uses TRBV20-1 with TRBJ2-7, with D possibly TRBD1 on 6 matching bases. The CDR3 covers 13 residues. Germline CDR1 DFQATT, CDR2 SNEGSKA (reference sequence). V lost 2 bases, J lost 4 bases, and 12 bases lay in between. CDR3 in amino acids: CSARSTGLYEQYF. CDR3 nucleotides: TGCAGTGCTAGATCCACAGGGTTGTACGAGCAGTACTTC.

The chain couples TRBV20-1 to TRBJ2-6; D ambiguous. Germline CDR1 reads DFQATT; CDR2 reads SNEGSKA (reference sequence). The CDR3 spans 14 residues. Trimming took 1 base from V and 0 from J, leaving 4 bases between them. The CDR3 DNA sequence: TGCAGTGCTAGAGCCAGCTCTGGGGCCAACGTCCTGACTTTC. Translating gives CSARASSGANVLTF.

The chain links TRBV20-1 to TRBJ1-4; D is ambiguous. Germline CDR1 DFQATT, CDR2 SNEGSKA (reference sequence). V was pared by 3 bases and J by 0 bases, with 8 bases between. CDR3 length: 14 amino acids. The CDR3 DNA reads TGCAGTGCTAGGGCCATTGCAACTAATGAAAAACTGTTTTTT. Translating it yields CSARAIATNEKLFF.

V usage is TRBV6-1 and J usage is TRBJ2-1; no reliable D call. Trimming removed 2 bases from V and 4 bases from J, with 9 bases in between. Germline-derived CDR1 and CDR2 are MNHNS and SASEGT. CDR3 length: 14 residues. The CDR3 DNA sequence: TGTGCCAGCAGTGAAACTATGGGGTACAATGAGCAGTTCTTC. As protein: CASSETMGYNEQFF.

This clonotype was counted a few times. The genes are TRBV15 and TRBJ2-5, with a possible D match to TRBD1 (6 bases). Looked up from germline, CDR1 is LNHNV and CDR2 is YYDKDF (reference sequence). This CDR3 has 15 residues. The V end was cut by 2 bases, the J end by 3 bases, with 13 bases between. CDR3 in amino acids: CATSRTGTHKETQYF. The CDR3 nucleotides are TGTGCCACCAGCAGAACTGGGACACATAAAGAGACCCAGTACTTC.

Only a few counts were recorded for this clonotype. J is TRBJ2-5 and V is TRBV28; 9 nucleotides line up with TRBD1. From germline, CDR1 is MDHEN and CDR2 SYDVKM. Trimming removed 6 bases from V and 1 base from J; junction bases left unmatched: 12. This CDR3 spans 17 amino acids. The DNA for the CDR3 is TGTGCCAGCAGACTACAACCGGGACAGGGCTTCCAAGAGACCCAGTACTTC. Translation: CASRLQPGQGFQETQYF.

This clonotype was seen ten or more times. This rearrangement joins TRBV12-3 or TRBV12-4 to TRBJ2-7; weak D call: TRBD1 (5 bases). This CDR3 region has 13 residues. V was cut by 4 bases and J by 3 bases, with 10 bases left in between. CDR3 DNA sequence: TGTGCCAGCAGTTCGACAGTGGTCTACGAGCAGTACTTC. It specifies CASSSTVVYEQYF.

The genes are TRBV5-1 and TRBJ2-3, with D perhaps TRBD2 (6 bases). The length of the CDR3 is 16 residues. CDR1 is SGHRS, CDR2 YFSETQ, per germline. V was shortened by 4 bases and J by 2 bases, with 17 bases between the two germline ends. CDR3 loop: CASSTSDYHYTDTQYF. The CDR3 DNA follows: TGCGCCAGCAGCACCTCGGACTACCACTACACAGATACGCAGTATTTT.

The chain uses TRBV5-6 and TRBJ2-1; D is undetermined. This CDR3 contains 12 residues. CDR1 SGHDT and CDR2 YYEEEE come from the germline V gene. V lost 3 bases and J 4 bases, leaving 5 bases between the germline ends. CDR3 nucleotide sequence: TGTGCCAGCAGCTCCTGGTACAATGAGCAGTTCTTC. Protein product: CASSSWYNEQFF.

The chain has TRBV4-3 and TRBJ1-3; D is uncertain. There are 15 residues in the CDR3. Per germline, CDR1 LGHNA and CDR2 YSLEER. Trimming removed 1 base at V and 0 bases at J, with 7 bases between. This CDR3 is CASSQGQRSGNTIYF. The CDR3 DNA reads as TGCGCCAGCAGCCAAGGTCAGCGCTCTGGAAACACCATATATTTT.

The rearrangement links TRBV6-6 to TRBJ2-1; 8 nucleotides align to TRBD1. Germline V gene sequence: CDR1 MNHNY, CDR2 SVGAGI (reference sequence). CDR3 length: 13 residues. V was clipped by 5 bases and J by 10 bases; unmatched bases: 7. CDR3 DNA: TGTGCCAGCAGTAAGCAGGGGGCAGGGGAGCAGTTCTTC. This codes for CASSKQGAGEQFF.

The rearrangement links TRBV3-1 to TRBJ2-3; the D gene is possibly TRBD1 (6 bases). Looked up from germline, CDR1 is LGHDT and CDR2 is YNNKEL (reference sequence). The ends were cut back, 3 bases at V and 4 bases at J, with 11 bases in the middle. This CDR3 has 14 amino acids. In DNA, the CDR3 is TGTGCCAGCAGCCAGAACAGGGCCCCAGATACGCAGTATTTT. Encoded protein: CASSQNRAPDTQYF.

This clonotype has more than one count but fewer than ten. The chain has TRBV3-1 and TRBJ2-1, with TRBD2 matching 8 bases. From germline, CDR1 is LGHDT and CDR2 YNNKEL (reference sequence). This CDR3 region has 16 residues. The V segment lost 1 base and the J segment 15 bases; nucleotides outside the gene matches: 17. Written as DNA, the CDR3 is TGTGCCAGCAGCCAAGGCCCGGGGGGGGGCCACCGTTCTTGGTTCTTC. It encodes CASSQGPGGGHRSWFF.

This clonotype was counted at least ten times. This chain connects TRBV20-1 to TRBJ1-1; the D is unclear. V lost 2 bases and J 1 base, leaving 11 bases between the germline ends. Germline V gene sequence: CDR1 DFQATT, CDR2 SNEGSKA (reference sequence). This CDR3 region has 14 residues. CDR3 DNA sequence: TGCAGTGCTAGAACAGAGGCGGAGAACACTGAAGCTTTCTTT. Translation gives CSARTEAENTEAFF.

The chain joins TRBV6-1 to TRBJ1-5; weak D call: TRBD1 (5 bases). CDR1 MNHNS and CDR2 SASEGT come from the germline V gene. The CDR3 covers 15 residues. V was trimmed by 6 bases and J by 7 bases, leaving 19 bases between them. CDR3 loop: CASSHGAPAKQPQHF. The CDR3 DNA reads TGTGCCAGCAGCCACGGGGCCCCGGCCAAGCAGCCCCAGCATTTT.

The chain employs TRBV3-1 and TRBJ1-1; 7 positions match TRBD1. V was pared by 1 base and J by 1 base, with 12 bases of the junction left unmatched. The CDR3 is 18 amino acids. The V gene's germline CDR1 is LGHDT and CDR2 YNNKEL (reference sequence). CDR3 loop: CASSQVKGQLSSNTEAFF. The CDR3, as DNA: TGTGCCAGCAGCCAAGTTAAGGGACAGTTATCGTCGAACACTGAAGCTTTCTTT.

Here the CDR3 DNA reads TGCAGTGCTAGGTCAATTCGCGGAAACACCATATATTTT. As protein: CSARSIRGNTIYF. This rearrangement joins TRBV20-1 to TRBJ1-3, with D unresolved. V shed 3 bases and J shed 4 bases, with 10 bases lying between them. The V gene's germline CDR1 is DFQATT and CDR2 SNEGSKA (reference sequence). The CDR3 covers 13 residues.

This clonotype was seen repeatedly, ten times or more. The genes are TRBV20-1 and TRBJ2-7, with D maybe TRBD1 (6 bases). The CDR3 runs to 15 residues. V lost 0 bases, J lost 5 bases, and 17 bases lay in between. Germline V gene sequence: CDR1 DFQATT, CDR2 SNEGSKA (reference sequence). CDR3 sequence (DNA): TGCAGTGCTAGAGATGCGGAGGCAGGGGCCCACGAGCAGTACTTC. This translates into CSARDAEAGAHEQYF.

Only a few counts were recorded for this clonotype. This chain uses TRBV12-3 or TRBV12-4 with TRBJ1-5; 7 bases are a match to TRBD1. After removal of 0 bases from V and 0 bases from J, the junction contained 5 bases not matched to a gene. The length of the CDR3 is 17 residues. The CDR3 reads CASSLATGIYSNQPQHF. The CDR3 DNA sequence: TGTGCCAGCAGTTTAGCGACAGGGATTTATAGCAATCAGCCCCAGCATTTT.